This T cell receptor (beta chain) was sequenced for a study of blood T cell repertoires in COVID-19. Study-level background: Acute-phase and convalescent COVID-19 samples originated in the United States, Italy and Spain.

The V end lost 4 bases, the J end lost 3 bases, and 15 bases lay between the germline ends. The CDR3 is made up of 15 amino acids. The germline gives CDR1 LNHDA, CDR2 SQIVND (reference sequence). Original methodology: Amplification of reference gene primers was used by the study to estimate nucleated cell counts. Method: immunoSEQ multiplex PCR; TCRdb's copy keeps in-frame clones and lacks some. V, J and clone size are taken as reported in that table, and D and trimming were inferred from the DNA itself. This sample has around 200,000 clones, with roughly 89% found just once. The sequence was obtained from a woman aged 18-29 years who had recovered from COVID-19. Sequencing was performed on peripheral blood. This chain joins TRBV19 and TRBJ1-1; D is perhaps TRBD1 (5 bases). The CDR3 sequence is CASSTRTPGYTEAFF. The CDR3 DNA reads TGTGCCAGTAGTACAAGGACACCTGGGTACACTGAAGCTTTCTTT.